These 24 T cell receptor beta chains came from one sample sequenced in a study of cytomegalovirus exposure and HLA in healthy donors. In the PCR, 60 Vbeta and 13 Jbeta primers were used. Repertoires were generated with immunoSEQ multiplex PCR, while TCRdb's copy carries only in-frame clones and drops some. The sample carries over 140,000 clones, around 80% recorded once. The sample consisted of PBMCs. The receptors originated from a middle-aged man in good health and CMV-seronegative.

The chain employs TRBV28 and TRBJ1-5; TRBD1 is a possible D gene (6 bases). Germline-derived CDR1 and CDR2 are MDHEN and SYDVKM. This CDR3 region has 13 residues. The germline V and J ends were trimmed by 7 bases and 5 bases, with 12 bases remaining between them. The CDR3 bases are TGTGCCAGCACCATCTACAGGGATCAGCCCCAGCATTTT. Amino acid sequence: CASTIYRDQPQHF.

V and J are TRBV5-1 and TRBJ2-5; 13 positions match TRBD2. There are 16 residues in the CDR3. Germline V gene sequence: CDR1 SGHRS, CDR2 YFSETQ. V lost 3 bases to trimming and J lost 3 bases; unmatched junction nucleotides: 5. The CDR3 reads CASSYLGLAGKETQYF. In DNA, the CDR3 is TGCGCCAGCAGCTACCTGGGACTAGCGGGGAAAGAGACCCAGTACTTC.

V is TRBV21-1 and J is TRBJ1-1; TRBD1 is the table's D call, not checked against the DNA. TRBV21-1 is termed a pseudogene. The CDR3 extends over 20 amino acids. The CDR3 sequence is CASTLGGFRQTERGNTEAFF. Written as DNA, the CDR3 is TGTGCCAGCACCCTAGGGGGCTTTAGACAGACTGAAAGGGGGAACACTGAAGCTTTCTTT.

V gene TRBV7-2 combines with J gene TRBJ2-2; D possibly corresponds to TRBD2 (7 bases). V was trimmed by 5 bases and J by 2 bases, leaving 12 bases between them. Germline values: CDR1 SGHTA, CDR2 FQGNSA. CDR3 length equals 15 residues. The CDR3 bases are TGTGCCAGCAGCCTGGGGGGGGCTAACACCGGGGAGCTGTTTTTT. It is translated as CASSLGGANTGELFF.

V is TRBV2 and J is TRBJ2-7, with a possible D match to TRBD2 (5 bases). Per germline, CDR1 SNHLY and CDR2 FYNNEI. The ends were cut back, 6 bases at V and 6 bases at J, with 18 bases in the middle. This CDR3 spans 14 amino acids. In nucleotides, the CDR3 is TGTGCCAGCAGCCGACCGTCAGGAGGATCCGAGCAGTACTTC. It codes for CASSRPSGGSEQYF.

The V call is TRBV6-5, the J call TRBJ1-5; TRBD1 agrees at 10 bases. The CDR3 runs to 14 residues. Germline loops: CDR1 MNHEY, CDR2 SVGAGI. The ends lost 6 bases at V and 7 bases at J; junction bases unmatched: 6. The CDR3 DNA reads as TGTGCCAGCAGCCGGGACAGGGGAGAGCAGCCCCAGCATTTT. It specifies CASSRDRGEQPQHF.

Worth noting for this clone: The same CDR3 also results from other DNA sequences found in this sample. The chain couples TRBV30 to TRBJ1-6, with 7 bases lining up with TRBD1. V dropped 0 bases and J dropped 7; count of bases not matched to a gene: 0. The CDR3 spans 13 residues. CDR1 is GTSNPN and CDR2 is SVGIG in the germline V gene (reference sequence). The CDR3 nucleotides are TGTGCCTGGAGTGTACAGGGGAATTCACCCCTCCACTTT. Protein sequence: CAWSVQGNSPLHF.

This clone was observed once. The chain carries TRBV30 and TRBJ1-6, with D perhaps TRBD1 (6 bases). Trimming took off 0 bases at V and 2 bases at J, with 14 bases between the two ends. The CDR3 is 17 residues long. Germline assignment: CDR1 GTSNPN and CDR2 SVGIG (reference sequence). CDR3 residues: CAWSVSMRGTYNSPLHF. DNA for the CDR3: TGTGCCTGGAGTGTTAGCATGAGGGGGACCTATAATTCACCCCTCCACTTT.

The V gene is TRBV13, the J gene TRBJ2-2; maybe TRBD1 (6 bases). V was trimmed by 4 bases and J by 5 bases, leaving 23 bases between them. The CDR3 loop spans 18 amino acids. Germline V CDR1 and CDR2: PRHDT, FYEKMQ (reference sequence). CDR3: CASSSRRQARGWTGELFF. Here the CDR3 DNA reads TGTGCCAGCAGCTCCCGAAGACAAGCCAGGGGTTGGACCGGGGAGCTGTTTTTT.

This chain joins TRBV7-8 and TRBJ1-1; D remains unclear. This CDR3 comprises 15 residues. CDR1 is SGHVS and CDR2 is FQNEAQ in the germline V gene. V lost 2 bases and J lost 0, with 10 bases in between. The CDR3 DNA is TGTGCCAGCAGCTTAAGGACGGGAATGAACACTGAAGCTTTCTTT. Its translation: CASSLRTGMNTEAFF.

The chain uses TRBV18 and TRBJ2-2, with TRBD1 matching 10 bases. Trimming at V came to 3 bases and at J to 3 bases, leaving 10 bases not matched to a gene. Germline CDR1 reads KGHSH; CDR2 reads LQKENI. CDR3 length equals 18 residues. The CDR3 here is CASSPTGGLSGDTGELFF. The CDR3 nucleotides read TGTGCCAGCTCACCGACAGGGGGCCTTTCAGGGGACACCGGGGAGCTGTTTTTT.

The chain couples TRBV30 to TRBJ1-1, with TRBD1 as a possible D gene (5 bases). Trimming stripped 4 bases from V and 1 base from J, with 10 bases between. In germline, CDR1 is GTSNPN, CDR2 SVGIG (reference sequence). The CDR3 runs 13 residues. CDR3 protein: CAWIAGSNTEAFF. CDR3 DNA: TGTGCCTGGATCGCAGGGTCGAACACTGAAGCTTTCTTT. The complete variable domain, with remaining parts taken from reference TRBV30 and TRBJ1-1, reads SQTIHQWPATLVQPVGSPLSLECTVEGTSNPNLYWYRQAAGRGLQLLFYSVGIGQISSEVPQNLSASRPQDRQFILSSKKLLLSDSGFYLCAWIAGSNTEAFFGQGTRLTVV.

The CDR3 bases are TGTGCCAGCGTGATGACTAGCGGGAGTAATGAGCAGTTCTTC. Translating it yields CASVMTSGSNEQFF. The chain links TRBV19 to TRBJ2-1; 12 bases line up with TRBD2. The J segment lost 7 bases and the V segment lost 9 bases, leaving 7 bases of the junction unmatched. Germline V gives CDR1 LNHDA, CDR2 SQIVND (reference sequence). The CDR3 consists of 14 residues.

J is TRBJ1-6 and V is TRBV5-1; D might be TRBD1 (6 bases). Deletions cut 1 base from V and 7 bases from J, with 9 bases between. The CDR3 covers 14 residues. Germline V gene lookup returns CDR1 SGHRS and CDR2 YFSETQ. The CDR3: CASSLTGPNSPLHF. CDR3 nucleotides: TGCGCCAGCAGCTTGACAGGGCCGAATTCACCCCTCCACTTT.

The V and J genes are TRBV19 and TRBJ2-2; D call uncertain. The germline V gene has CDR1 LNHDA and CDR2 SQIVND (reference sequence). CDR3 size: 14 residues. V was shortened by 3 bases and J by 1 base, with 6 bases between the two germline ends. DNA for the CDR3: TGTGCCAGTAGTATGGCAAAGAACACCGGGGAGCTGTTTTTT. It yields the protein CASSMAKNTGELFF.

V and J are TRBV7-3 and TRBJ1-2, with D unresolved. CDR1 and CDR2 from the germline V gene are SGHTA and FQGTGA. V shed 1 base and J shed 4 bases, with 10 bases lying between them. CDR3 size: 14 residues. CDR3 nucleotide sequence: TGTGCCAGCAGCTTAAACGCAGATGGCTATGGCTACACCTTC. It specifies CASSLNADGYGYTF.

The chain combines TRBV5-1 with TRBJ2-3, with 8 nucleotides matching TRBD1. V dropped 7 bases and J dropped 2; count of bases not matched to a gene: 3. There are 13 residues in the CDR3. The V gene's germline CDR1 is SGHRS and CDR2 YFSETQ. CDR3 protein: CASGQGNTDTQYF. CDR3 nucleotide sequence: TGCGCCAGCGGACAGGGCAACACAGATACGCAGTATTTT.

V and J are TRBV6-1 and TRBJ1-4, with a weak D call TRBD1 (5 bases). The CDR3 totals 14 residues. The germline V gene encodes CDR1 MNHNS and CDR2 SASEGT. With 10 bases removed from V and 0 bases from J, the gap between germline ends came to 12 bases. The CDR3 DNA is TGTGCCACGACAGTACTGACAACTAATGAAAAACTGTTTTTT. Translated, it gives CATTVLTTNEKLFF.

To note about this clone: The sample carries other DNA sequences with the same CDR3. The chain uses TRBV5-1 and TRBJ2-1; 14 nucleotides align to TRBD2. Germline lookup yields CDR1 SGHRS and CDR2 YFSETQ. V lost 1 base to trimming and J lost 8 bases; unmatched junction nucleotides: 5. CDR3 length: 16 amino acids. CDR3 sequence reads: CASSLRTSGRSDEQFF. For the CDR3, the DNA is TGCGCCAGCAGCTTGAGGACTAGCGGGAGGTCCGATGAGCAGTTCTTC.

The chain uses TRBV30 and TRBJ1-5, with D possibly being TRBD1 (6 bases). Germline V gene sequence: CDR1 GTSNPN, CDR2 SVGIG (reference sequence). V was trimmed by 4 bases and J by 1 base, leaving 11 bases between them. The CDR3 runs 14 residues. CDR3 loop: CAWNGDNSNQPQHF. CDR3 sequence (DNA): TGTGCCTGGAACGGGGACAACAGCAATCAGCCCCAGCATTTT.

This chain connects TRBV9 to TRBJ1-1; 8 bases match TRBD1. J gave up 0 bases and V 4 bases, and 5 bases lay outside the gene matches. This CDR3 has 15 residues. Per germline, CDR1 SGDLS and CDR2 YYNGEE. The CDR3 here is CASSPRQGMNTEAFF. The CDR3 nucleotides read TGTGCCAGCAGCCCCCGACAGGGGATGAACACTGAAGCTTTCTTT. Supplemented by reference TRBV9 and TRBJ1-1, the full variable domain reads DSGVTQTPKHLITATGQRVTLRCSPRSGDLSVYWYQQSLDQGLQFLIQYYNGEERAKGNILERFSAQQFPDLHSELNLSSLELGDSALYFCASSPRQGMNTEAFFGQGTRLTVV.

The rearrangement joins TRBV9 to TRBJ2-3; D unresolved. Between the trimmed V and J ends, which lost 0 bases and 0 bases, there was a span of 11 bases. Germline CDR1 reads SGDLS; CDR2 reads YYNGEE. The CDR3 loop spans 16 amino acids. The DNA of the CDR3 is TGTGCCAGCAGCGTAGGACATACAGATAGCACAGATACGCAGTATTTT. Residues: CASSVGHTDSTDTQYF.

The V gene is TRBV19, the J gene TRBJ1-5, with D unclear. CDR3 length: 15 residues. Germline CDR1 reads LNHDA; CDR2 reads SQIVND (reference sequence). V was pared by 3 bases and J by 6 bases, with 15 bases between. In DNA form, the CDR3 reads TGTGCCAGTAGTATGGTAGGGCAGGCGGGTCAGCCCCAGCATTTT. Translated: CASSMVGQAGQPQHF. Drawing the rest from reference TRBV19 and TRBJ1-5, the complete variable domain is DGGITQSPKYLFRKEGQNVTLSCEQNLNHDAMYWYRQDPGQGLRLIYYSQIVNDFQKGDIAEGYSVSREKKESFPLTVTSAQKNPTAFYLCASSMVGQAGQPQHFGDGTRLSIL.

The V call is TRBV9, the J call TRBJ2-2; 10 bases fit TRBD1. The CDR3 extends over 16 amino acids. Unmatched junction bases numbered 8, after V lost 3 bases and J lost 6 bases. Germline V gene data show CDR1 as SGDLS and CDR2 as YYNGEE. For the CDR3, the DNA is TGTGCCAGCAGCGGGCGACAGGGGGCGCGGGCCGGGGAGCTGTTTTTT. Residues: CASSGRQGARAGELFF.